The rows below give T cell receptor beta chains drawn from one sample of a study of control samples from healthy donors and cancer patients. Repertoires were generated with immunoSEQ multiplex PCR, while TCRdb's copy carries only in-frame clones and drops some. Seen here are about 34,000 clones, approximately 95% observed once, and the top ten hold more than 1.5%. Sequencing input: PBMCs. These receptors were obtained from a middle-aged man with colorectal cancer. Each CDR3 is given with its conserved first and last residue. Each record gives: CDR3 DNA, CDR3 protein, D gene, J gene, V gene, clone size. The D gene is left open where the match is weak. Expanded clones are given a class, and other clones once, few, many or no size at all.

cdr3_nt: TGTGCCAGCAGCCCCGGACAGTTTGGCTACACCTTC
cdr3_aa: CASSPGQFGYTF
d_call: -
j_call: TRBJ1-2
v_call: TRBV6-2/TRBV6-3
clone_size: once

cdr3_nt: TGTGCCAGCAGTGAGGCCTACGAGCAGTACTTC
cdr3_aa: CASSEAYEQYF
d_call: -
j_call: TRBJ2-7
v_call: TRBV12-3/TRBV12-4
clone_size: -

cdr3_nt: TGCGCCAGCAGCCCCCAGGACATGGGTTACGAGCAGTACTTC
cdr3_aa: CASSPQDMGYEQYF
d_call: -
j_call: TRBJ2-7
v_call: TRBV4-1
clone_size: few

cdr3_nt: TGTGCCAGCAGTCAGCAGGGGCCTTCACCCCTCCACTTT
cdr3_aa: CASSQQGPSPLHF
d_call: -
j_call: TRBJ1-6
v_call: TRBV12-3/TRBV12-4
clone_size: -

cdr3_nt: TGCGCCAGCAGCTACTCAGGGGATAGCAATCAGCCCCAGCATTTT
cdr3_aa: CASSYSGDSNQPQHF
d_call: -
j_call: TRBJ1-5
v_call: TRBV5-1
clone_size: once

cdr3_nt: TGCGCCAGCAGCCAAGAGCCCGGGACTGGAGACACCGGGGAGCTGTTTTTT
cdr3_aa: CASSQEPGTGDTGELFF
d_call: -
j_call: TRBJ2-2
v_call: TRBV4-3
clone_size: -

cdr3_nt: TGTGCCAGTAGTACCGGACAGCAATCCAACTATGGCTACACCTTC
cdr3_aa: CASSTGQQSNYGYTF
d_call: -
j_call: TRBJ1-2
v_call: TRBV19
clone_size: -

cdr3_nt: TGCAGCGGCTCGCGAGGGAAGGTACTGTTTTTT
cdr3_aa: CSGSRGKVLFF
d_call: -
j_call: TRBJ1-4
v_call: TRBV29-1
clone_size: -

cdr3_nt: TGTGCCAGCGGCAGCGACAATGAGCAGTTCTTC
cdr3_aa: CASGSDNEQFF
d_call: -
j_call: TRBJ2-1
v_call: TRBV9
clone_size: -

cdr3_nt: TGTGCCAGCAGTTACCGATCTACAGGAATGAACACTGAAGCTTTCTTT
cdr3_aa: CASSYRSTGMNTEAFF
d_call: -
j_call: TRBJ1-1
v_call: TRBV6-5
clone_size: -

cdr3_nt: TGTGCCAGCAGCTCGACAGGTCCTCGGGAGACCCAGTACTTC
cdr3_aa: CASSSTGPRETQYF
d_call: -
j_call: TRBJ2-5
v_call: TRBV7-2
clone_size: once

cdr3_nt: TGCGCCAGCAGCAATCGACAGGGGGCGCGGACTGAAGCTTTCTTT
cdr3_aa: CASSNRQGARTEAFF
d_call: TRBD1
j_call: TRBJ1-1
v_call: TRBV5-1
clone_size: -

cdr3_nt: TGTGCCAGCAGCTTGGTGCAGGGGATCAGCAATGAGCAGTTCTTC
cdr3_aa: CASSLVQGISNEQFF
d_call: -
j_call: TRBJ2-1
v_call: TRBV5-6
clone_size: -

cdr3_nt: TGTGCCAGCAGCTTAGATGCGTGGACAGGTATACAGGGCCCCTCCTACGAGCAGTACTTC
cdr3_aa: CASSLDAWTGIQGPSYEQYF
d_call: TRBD1
j_call: TRBJ2-7
v_call: TRBV11-3
clone_size: once

cdr3_nt: TGCGCCAGCAGCCCACAGGGGCAGGGTACTGGGGCCAACGTCCTGACTTTC
cdr3_aa: CASSPQGQGTGANVLTF
d_call: TRBD1
j_call: TRBJ2-6
v_call: TRBV5-1
clone_size: -

cdr3_nt: TGTGCCAGCAGCAAAGACGGGGGACCAACGCAGGGCTACACCTTC
cdr3_aa: CASSKDGGPTQGYTF
d_call: -
j_call: TRBJ1-2
v_call: TRBV21-1
clone_size: -

cdr3_nt: TGTGCCAGTAGTATAGAAGCGGGGGTTTCCTACAATGAGCAGTTCTTC
cdr3_aa: CASSIEAGVSYNEQFF
d_call: TRBD2
j_call: TRBJ2-1
v_call: TRBV19
clone_size: few

cdr3_nt: TGTGCCAGCAGTGCCTGGGACGCCGGGGAGCTGTTTTTT
cdr3_aa: CASSAWDAGELFF
d_call: -
j_call: TRBJ2-2
v_call: TRBV12-3/TRBV12-4
clone_size: -

cdr3_nt: TGTGCCAGCAGCCCCGAGCTAATGAACACTGAAGCTTTCTTT
cdr3_aa: CASSPELMNTEAFF
d_call: -
j_call: TRBJ1-1
v_call: TRBV7-8
clone_size: -

cdr3_nt: TGTGCCAGCAGCGCCGGGACACTGGGCGAGCAGTACTTC
cdr3_aa: CASSAGTLGEQYF
d_call: -
j_call: TRBJ2-7
v_call: TRBV9
clone_size: once

cdr3_nt: TGTGCCAGCAGCCCTAACGGACAGAGGAGGACTGAAGCTTTCTTT
cdr3_aa: CASSPNGQRRTEAFF
d_call: -
j_call: TRBJ1-1
v_call: TRBV7-2
clone_size: once

cdr3_nt: TGTGCCAGCAGCTTAGAGACAGGGTACAATGAGCAGTTCTTC
cdr3_aa: CASSLETGYNEQFF
d_call: TRBD1
j_call: TRBJ2-1
v_call: TRBV5-6
clone_size: -

cdr3_nt: TGTGCCAGCTCAGGACAGCCCCAAGAGACCCAGTACTTC
cdr3_aa: CASSGQPQETQYF
d_call: -
j_call: TRBJ2-5
v_call: TRBV18
clone_size: -

cdr3_nt: TGTGCCAGCAGCCACAAAGGACAGGGCACTTTAAACGAGCAGTACTTC
cdr3_aa: CASSHKGQGTLNEQYF
d_call: TRBD1
j_call: TRBJ2-7
v_call: TRBV3-1/TRBV3-2
clone_size: -

cdr3_nt: TGTGCCAGTAATGAGGGGGCGAACACAGATACGCAGTATTTT
cdr3_aa: CASNEGANTDTQYF
d_call: TRBD1
j_call: TRBJ2-3
v_call: TRBV19
clone_size: -

cdr3_nt: TGTGCCAGCAGCTTAATGGGAGCGGACACTGAAGCTTTCTTT
cdr3_aa: CASSLMGADTEAFF
d_call: -
j_call: TRBJ1-1
v_call: TRBV7-3
clone_size: -

cdr3_nt: TGCGCCAGCAGCTTGGTTCCGGGGGCGGGCACTGAAGCTTTCTTT
cdr3_aa: CASSLVPGAGTEAFF
d_call: -
j_call: TRBJ1-1
v_call: TRBV5-1
clone_size: -

cdr3_nt: TGTGCCAGCAGCCTGAGACAGGCCTCACCCCTCCACTTT
cdr3_aa: CASSLRQASPLHF
d_call: -
j_call: TRBJ1-6
v_call: TRBV3-1/TRBV3-2
clone_size: -

cdr3_nt: TGCGCCAGCAGCTCGGTACAGGGTCGCACAGATACGCAGTATTTT
cdr3_aa: CASSSVQGRTDTQYF
d_call: -
j_call: TRBJ2-3
v_call: TRBV5-1
clone_size: -

cdr3_nt: TGTGCCAGCGATACAGGAGGGCCTGGGGAAAAACTGTTTTTT
cdr3_aa: CASDTGGPGEKLFF
d_call: -
j_call: TRBJ1-4
v_call: TRBV6-5
clone_size: -

cdr3_nt: TGTGCCTACGGAGGGGACTCTGGAAACACCATATATTTT
cdr3_aa: CAYGGDSGNTIYF
d_call: -
j_call: TRBJ1-3
v_call: TRBV30
clone_size: few

cdr3_nt: TGTGCCAGCAGAACTTCAGGGACTACTAACACTGAAGCTTTCTTT
cdr3_aa: CASRTSGTTNTEAFF
d_call: -
j_call: TRBJ1-1
v_call: TRBV2
clone_size: -

cdr3_nt: TGTGCCAGCAGCTTGAAAAAGGGGGAGACCCAGTACTTC
cdr3_aa: CASSLKKGETQYF
d_call: -
j_call: TRBJ2-5
v_call: TRBV7-9
clone_size: once

cdr3_nt: TGTGCCAGCACTCCCGGAACAGGGCCCCAAGAGACCCAGTACTTC
cdr3_aa: CASTPGTGPQETQYF
d_call: -
j_call: TRBJ2-5
v_call: TRBV2
clone_size: -

cdr3_nt: TGTGCCAGCAGCTTATTACCTGGACTAATGAGTGGTGAGCAGTTCTTC
cdr3_aa: CASSLLPGLMSGEQFF
d_call: -
j_call: TRBJ2-1
v_call: TRBV7-2
clone_size: once

cdr3_nt: TGTGCCCAAACCGCCGGGTGGATGGGCCAAGAGACCCAGTACTTC
cdr3_aa: CAQTAGWMGQETQYF
d_call: -
j_call: TRBJ2-5
v_call: TRBV30
clone_size: few

cdr3_nt: TGTGCCAGCAGCCAAGTAGGCCTGGCCTACAATGAGCAGTTCTTC
cdr3_aa: CASSQVGLAYNEQFF
d_call: -
j_call: TRBJ2-1
v_call: TRBV14
clone_size: -

cdr3_nt: TGTGCCAGCAGCGTAGCCTCAAATTCACCCCTCCACTTT
cdr3_aa: CASSVASNSPLHF
d_call: -
j_call: TRBJ1-6
v_call: TRBV9
clone_size: once

cdr3_nt: TGTGCCAGCAGTGCCGGGACAGGGTGGGACACTGAAGCTTTCTTT
cdr3_aa: CASSAGTGWDTEAFF
d_call: TRBD1
j_call: TRBJ1-1
v_call: TRBV5-4
clone_size: -

cdr3_nt: TGTGCCAGCAGTGAATGGAGGGGCTACACCTTC
cdr3_aa: CASSEWRGYTF
d_call: -
j_call: TRBJ1-2
v_call: TRBV6-1
clone_size: -

cdr3_nt: TGTGCCAGCAGCTTCCGAAACACCATATATTTT
cdr3_aa: CASSFRNTIYF
d_call: -
j_call: TRBJ1-3
v_call: TRBV5-6
clone_size: -

cdr3_nt: TGTGCCAGTAGCGAGACAGGAGCTAACTATGGCTACACCTTC
cdr3_aa: CASSETGANYGYTF
d_call: -
j_call: TRBJ1-2
v_call: TRBV19
clone_size: -

cdr3_nt: TGTGCCAGCAGCCAAGGGGTGAAGGCTAATGAAAAACTGTTTTTT
cdr3_aa: CASSQGVKANEKLFF
d_call: -
j_call: TRBJ1-4
v_call: TRBV11-3
clone_size: -

cdr3_nt: TGTGCCAGCACGAGGACAGGAAAGCAGTTCTTC
cdr3_aa: CASTRTGKQFF
d_call: TRBD1
j_call: TRBJ2-1
v_call: TRBV6-5
clone_size: -

cdr3_nt: TGTGCCACCAGTGACCCGACTAACTATGGCTACACCTTC
cdr3_aa: CATSDPTNYGYTF
d_call: -
j_call: TRBJ1-2
v_call: TRBV24-1
clone_size: few

cdr3_nt: TGTGCCAGCAGTGAACACCTAGCGGGGGTGGAGACCCAGTACTTC
cdr3_aa: CASSEHLAGVETQYF
d_call: TRBD2
j_call: TRBJ2-5
v_call: TRBV25-1
clone_size: -

cdr3_nt: TGTGCCAGCAGTTACCACAGGGACACCTTCTCCTACGAGCAGTACTTC
cdr3_aa: CASSYHRDTFSYEQYF
d_call: -
j_call: TRBJ2-7
v_call: TRBV6-5
clone_size: -

cdr3_nt: TGTGCCAGCAGGACCCGGGACAGGGAGGAAAAACTGTTTTTT
cdr3_aa: CASRTRDREEKLFF
d_call: TRBD1
j_call: TRBJ1-4
v_call: TRBV6-5
clone_size: -

cdr3_nt: TGTGCCAGTAGTACCGGGACAGCCACCGGGGAGCTGTTTTTT
cdr3_aa: CASSTGTATGELFF
d_call: TRBD1
j_call: TRBJ2-2
v_call: TRBV19
clone_size: -

cdr3_nt: TGCGCCAGCAGCTTCCAAACCCAACGACAGAACACTGAAGCTTTCTTT
cdr3_aa: CASSFQTQRQNTEAFF
d_call: -
j_call: TRBJ1-1
v_call: TRBV5-1
clone_size: -

cdr3_nt: TGCGCCAGCAGCCGAGGGACTAGCAGTGACGGGGAGCTGTTTTTT
cdr3_aa: CASSRGTSSDGELFF
d_call: TRBD2
j_call: TRBJ2-2
v_call: TRBV4-3
clone_size: -

cdr3_nt: TGTGCCAGCTCACCACCTATGAGTATAGGGGGCGTTGAAGAGACCCAGTACTTC
cdr3_aa: CASSPPMSIGGVEETQYF
d_call: TRBD1
j_call: TRBJ2-5
v_call: TRBV18
clone_size: -

cdr3_nt: TGCAGCGTAGATCACGGGACCGCGAACACTGAAGCTTTCTTT
cdr3_aa: CSVDHGTANTEAFF
d_call: -
j_call: TRBJ1-1
v_call: TRBV29-1
clone_size: once

cdr3_nt: TGTGCCAGCAGCGCAGCGGGGGGAGGGGAGACCCAGTACTTC
cdr3_aa: CASSAAGGGETQYF
d_call: TRBD2
j_call: TRBJ2-5
v_call: TRBV5-6
clone_size: -

cdr3_nt: TGTGCCAGCAGCGTAACGGGGTCGGCCTACGAGCAGTACTTC
cdr3_aa: CASSVTGSAYEQYF
d_call: -
j_call: TRBJ2-7
v_call: TRBV9
clone_size: -